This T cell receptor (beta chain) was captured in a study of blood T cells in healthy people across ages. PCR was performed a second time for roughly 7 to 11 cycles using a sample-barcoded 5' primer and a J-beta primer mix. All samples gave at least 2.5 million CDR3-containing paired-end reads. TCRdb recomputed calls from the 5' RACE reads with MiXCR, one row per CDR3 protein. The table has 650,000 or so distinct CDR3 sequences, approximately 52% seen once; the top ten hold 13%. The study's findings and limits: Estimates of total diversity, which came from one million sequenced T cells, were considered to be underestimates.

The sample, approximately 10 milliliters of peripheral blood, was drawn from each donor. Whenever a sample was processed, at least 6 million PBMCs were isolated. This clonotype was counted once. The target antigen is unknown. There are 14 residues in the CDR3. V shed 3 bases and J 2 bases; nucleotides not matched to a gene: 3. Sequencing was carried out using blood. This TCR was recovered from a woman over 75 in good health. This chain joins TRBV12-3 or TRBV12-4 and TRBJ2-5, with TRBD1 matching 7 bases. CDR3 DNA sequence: TGTGCCAGCAGTTTGACAGGGAGACAAGAGACCCAGTACTTC. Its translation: CASSLTGRQETQYF.